Following are 18 T cell receptor beta chains from one sample sequenced in a study of beta chain features in type 1 diabetes. These TCRs' antigens remain unknown. cDNA synthesis used the whole RNA isolate, giving expressed TCRB sequences. Produced via immunoSEQ multiplex PCR; TCRdb's table is partial and in-frame only. Altogether 130,000 or so clones are present, around 15% being singletons, with the ten largest covering 2% to 3%. Study-level points and caveats: For Type 1 diabetes patients, all four CD4+ subsets carried TCRB CDR3s that were moderately but significantly shorter.

Sequenced input: central memory CD4+ T cells from blood. The receptors originated from a man aged 18 to 35 with type 1 diabetes.

The table lists this clone with a few counts. The chain couples TRBV4-1 to TRBJ1-2, with 12 bases matching TRBD1. J lost 8 bases, V lost 4 bases, and 8 bases had no gene match. The CDR3 extends over 15 amino acids. Germline CDR1 and CDR2: MGHRA and YSYEKL. As DNA, the CDR3 is TGCGCCAGCAGCCGGGCAGGGGACAGGGGGCGAGGCTACACCTTC. The encoded protein is CASSRAGDRGRGYTF.

In this sample, this clone turned up a few times. The CDR3 DNA follows: TGTGCCTGGACGGGACAGGGGAAGGGTTCACCCCTCCACTTT. Translation: CAWTGQGKGSPLHF. The rearrangement links TRBV30 to TRBJ1-6; 10 bases are shared with TRBD1. This CDR3 spans 14 amino acids. The trim removed 4 bases at V and 9 bases at J, leaving 6 bases unmatched. From germline, CDR1 is GTSNPN and CDR2 SVGIG (reference sequence).

The chain joins TRBV7-2 to TRBJ2-5; D unclear. CDR3 size: 13 residues. Germline V gives CDR1 SGHTA, CDR2 FQGNSA. Trimming took 5 bases from V and 1 from J, leaving 8 bases between them. The CDR3 here is CASSPTLQETQYF. CDR3 bases: TGTGCCAGCAGCCCGACCCTCCAAGAGACCCAGTACTTC.

This chain joins TRBV29-1 and TRBJ2-3; D is undetermined. The CDR3 runs 12 residues. Germline V CDR1 and CDR2: SQVTM, ANQGSEA. Trimming pared 6 bases from V and 6 bases from J, leaving 13 bases between. DNA of the CDR3: TGCAGCGTGAACCCCACGACCGATACGCAGTATTTT. Protein: CSVNPTTDTQYF.

The chain couples TRBV27 to TRBJ2-7; 11 positions agree with TRBD2. The CDR3 has 14 amino acids. From germline, CDR1 is MNHEY and CDR2 SMNVEV (reference sequence). Germline trimming cut 5 bases from V and 2 bases from J; bases unmatched to any gene: 2. The CDR3 DNA reads as TGTGCCAGCAGTGGGACTAGCGGAACCTACGAGCAGTACTTC. Translation gives CASSGTSGTYEQYF.

The J gene is TRBJ2-7, the V gene TRBV2; 11 bases map to TRBD2. The CDR3 consists of 16 residues. The ends lost 8 bases at V and 0 bases at J; junction bases unmatched: 9. CDR1 and CDR2 (germline): SNHLY, FYNNEI. The CDR3 DNA sequence: TGTGCCAGCTGGGCTAGCGGGAGGTATAGCTCCTACGAGCAGTACTTC. Translation: CASWASGRYSSYEQYF.

V usage is TRBV18 and J usage is TRBJ2-7; 9 bases are shared with TRBD1. The length of the CDR3 is 15 residues. J was trimmed by 6 bases and V by 5 bases; bases with no gene match: 11. CDR1 is KGHSH, CDR2 LQKENI, per germline. The CDR3 nucleotides read TGTGCCAGCTCAAGTTCACAGGGGGCGTCAGTCGAGCAGTACTTC. This gives the protein CASSSSQGASVEQYF. Variable domain in full (rest from reference TRBV18 and TRBJ2-7): NAGVMQNPRHLVRRRGQEARLRCSPMKGHSHVYWYRQLPEEGLKFMVYLQKENIIDESGMPKERFSAEFPKEGPSILRIQQVVRGDSAAYFCASSSSQGASVEQYFGPGTRLTVT.

CDR3 sequence: CATSRDTLGLADYNEQFF. DNA for the CDR3: TGTGCCACCAGCAGAGATACCCTGGGACTAGCGGACTACAATGAGCAGTTCTTC. This rearrangement joins TRBV15 to TRBJ2-1, with TRBD2 identical over 11 bases. CDR1 is LNHNV, CDR2 YYDKDF, per germline (reference sequence). Trimming at V came to 0 bases and at J to 3 bases, leaving 7 bases not matched to a gene. This CDR3 is 18 amino acids long.

This clone has only a few counts. This chain connects TRBV5-1 to TRBJ2-7; 7 nucleotides agree with TRBD1. The germline CDR1 and CDR2 sequences are SGHRS and YFSETQ. The J segment lost 5 bases and the V segment lost 4 bases, leaving 3 bases of the junction unmatched. The CDR3 totals 12 residues. The CDR3 sequence: CASSPQGDEQYF. Written as DNA, the CDR3 is TGCGCCAGCAGCCCCCAGGGGGACGAGCAGTACTTC.

The chain is built from TRBV7-9 and TRBJ2-3; 8 nucleotides agree with TRBD1. This CDR3 is built from 15 residues. The V gene end was trimmed by 4 bases and the J gene end by 1 base; junction bases not matched to a gene: 4. From germline, CDR1 is SEHNR and CDR2 FQNEAQ (reference sequence). Here the CDR3 DNA reads TGTGCCAGCAGCTCTGGACAGGGCCGCACAGATACGCAGTATTTT. Amino acid sequence: CASSSGQGRTDTQYF.

This clone has a handful of counts. V usage is TRBV7-3 and J usage is TRBJ2-1; 12 bases map to TRBD2. The CDR3 is made up of 16 amino acids. CDR1 SGHTA and CDR2 FQGTGA come from the germline V gene. Losses at the gene ends were 1 base for V and 7 bases for J; bases not matched to a gene: 5. The CDR3 reads CASSLNPLAGGNEQFF. In nucleotides, the CDR3 is TGTGCCAGCAGCTTAAACCCCCTAGCGGGGGGGAATGAGCAGTTCTTC.

The chain carries TRBV5-4 and TRBJ2-7, with 9 bases lining up with TRBD2. This CDR3 is 16 amino acids long. The V and J ends lost 4 bases and 5 bases, in that order; junction bases with no gene match: 13. In germline, CDR1 is SGHNT, CDR2 YYREEE (reference sequence). The CDR3 reads CASSGGGTSSIHEQYF. DNA of the CDR3: TGTGCCAGCAGCGGCGGTGGGACTAGCTCCATCCACGAGCAGTACTTC.

This clone was seen only once. The V gene is TRBV30, the J gene TRBJ2-2; TRBD2 aligns across 7 bases. The V gene end was trimmed by 3 bases and the J gene end by 4 bases; junction bases not matched to a gene: 8. The CDR3 is 15 amino acids. Germline V CDR1 and CDR2: GTSNPN, SVGIG (reference sequence). CDR3 in amino acids: CAWSSWWEGTGELFF. The DNA of the CDR3 is TGTGCCTGGAGCTCATGGTGGGAGGGCACCGGGGAGCTGTTTTTT.

This clone showed up just a few times. The rearrangement uses TRBV5-1 and TRBJ1-1, with a possible D match to TRBD1 (5 bases). CDR3 size: 15 residues. From germline, CDR1 is SGHRS and CDR2 YFSETQ. V lost 4 bases to trimming and J lost 4 bases, with 17 bases between them. CDR3 amino acids: CASSLRGAAPTEAFF. The CDR3 DNA is TGCGCCAGCAGCCTCCGAGGGGCAGCCCCCACTGAAGCTTTCTTT.

This clone has just a few counts. One end of the junction does not line up with germline, which may come from a read error. V and J are TRBV4-1 and TRBJ2-5; 8 nucleotides align to TRBD2. The CDR3 is 18 residues long. Germline V gene data show CDR1 as MGHRA and CDR2 as YSYEKL. In nucleotides, the CDR3 is TGCGCCCGCAGCCCTGCCCTGACTAAGCGGGAGAGGGAGGAGACCCAGTACTTC. Translated, it gives CARSPALTKREREETQYF.

The chain joins TRBV9 to TRBJ2-1; no firm D call. The germline V and J ends were trimmed by 0 bases and 3 bases, with 4 bases remaining between them. The CDR3 contains 13 residues. Germline CDR1 and CDR2: SGDLS and YYNGEE. CDR3 DNA sequence: TGTGCCAGCAGCGTAGCGCTCTACAATGAGCAGTTCTTC. This sequence encodes CASSVALYNEQFF.

By sample fraction, this clone is medium-sized. The gene calls are TRBV2 and TRBJ2-1; 12 nucleotides match TRBD2. The CDR3 totals 15 residues. After removal of 6 bases from V and 8 bases from J, the junction contained 8 bases not matched to a gene. CDR1 and CDR2 from the germline V gene are SNHLY and FYNNEI. CDR3 coding DNA: TGTGCCAGCAGAGACCTAGCGGGAGGGTCCGATGAGCAGTTCTTC. This encodes CASRDLAGGSDEQFF.

This rearrangement joins TRBV7-9 to TRBJ2-3, with 7 bases aligning to TRBD1. The germline V gene has CDR1 SEHNR and CDR2 FQNEAQ (reference sequence). The CDR3 runs 12 residues. Trimming removed 6 bases from V and 15 bases from J; junction bases left unmatched: 12. CDR3 in amino acids: CASSFEGDRDYF. The CDR3 DNA sequence: TGTGCCAGCAGTTTCGAAGGAGACAGGGATTATTTT.